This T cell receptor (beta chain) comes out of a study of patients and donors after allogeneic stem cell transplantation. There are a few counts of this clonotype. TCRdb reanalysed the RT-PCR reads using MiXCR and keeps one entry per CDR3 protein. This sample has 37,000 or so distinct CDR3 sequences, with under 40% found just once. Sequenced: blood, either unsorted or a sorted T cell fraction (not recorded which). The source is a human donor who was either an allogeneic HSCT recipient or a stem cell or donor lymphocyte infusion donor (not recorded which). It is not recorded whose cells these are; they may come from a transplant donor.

The CDR3 DNA reads as TGTGCCAGCAGCACCCCGGGACAGTTGAACACTGAAGCTTTCTTT. Amino acids: CASSTPGQLNTEAFF. The chain uses TRBV7-2 and TRBJ1-1; 7 bases line up with TRBD1. The CDR3 runs to 15 residues. The ends lost 5 bases at V and 0 bases at J; junction bases unmatched: 6. CDR1 is SGHTA, CDR2 FQGNSA, per germline. The whole variable domain, filled in from reference TRBV7-2 and TRBJ1-1, reads GAGVSQSPSNKVTEKGKDVELRCDPISGHTALYWYRQSLGQGLEFLIYFQGNSAPDKSGLPSDRFSAERTGGSVSTLTIQRTQQEDSAVYLCASSTPGQLNTEAFFGQGTRLTVV.